This paragraph reports one T cell receptor (beta chain). The antigen is unknown. The sample is drawn from a study of OX40 agonist ivuxolimab in advanced cancers. Whole-study results and caveats: Antigen specificity remained undetermined for the expanded peripheral T cells.

Here immunoSEQ multiplex PCR was the method, and the copy in TCRdb shows in-frame clones only, minus some. The sample has tens of thousands of clones, 80% to 85% seen once. Trimming left V 3 bases short and J 4 bases short, with 8 bases between. This CDR3 spans 13 amino acids. Germline V CDR1 and CDR2: SGHTA, FQGNSA. This receptor was identified in an adult with an advanced solid tumor such as melanoma, head and neck, liver or kidney cancer. The V call is TRBV7-2, the J call TRBJ2-3; D perhaps matches TRBD1 (5 bases). Sample: CD4+ or CD8+ T cells sorted from blood, taken in a trial of the OX40 agonist ivuxolimab. In DNA, the CDR3 is TGTGCCAGCAGCTTCGCAGGGCCAGATACGCAGTATTTT. Amino acids: CASSFAGPDTQYF.